This T cell receptor beta chain was recorded in a study of PD-L1 blockade in urothelial cancer. Study at large: Males with bladder-origin urothelial cancer constituted about nine tenths of the roughly 29 patients. Study patients had been treated with 0 to 3 previous chemotherapy regimens. Across blood samples, T cells had a median count of approximately 140,000.

Into every PCR, synthetic TCR analog templates were spiked. Profiling relied on immunoSEQ multiplex PCR, and the TCRdb table lists in-frame clones only, not all of them. The sample has 40,000 or so clones, 81% seen once. Trimming cost V 8 bases and J 4 bases, with 12 bases left between them. Germline CDR1 and CDR2: MDHEN and SYDVKM. This CDR3 comprises 12 residues. This receptor was obtained from a man aged 70 or older with urothelial cancer. The gene calls are TRBV28 and TRBJ2-7; the D gene is possibly TRBD2 (5 bases). The material sequenced was PBMCs, taken around atezolizumab (anti-PD-L1) treatment. In nucleotides, the CDR3 is TGTGCCAGCTGTACCGGCGGGTACGAGCAGTACTTC. Its translation: CASCTGGYEQYF.